Listed below are T cell receptor beta chains from one sample, sequenced in a study of regulatory T cells in long-lasting Graves disease. TCRdb reprocessed the multiplex PCR reads via MiXCR and lists one record per CDR3 protein. Here the sample spans hundreds of thousands of distinct CDR3 sequences, roughly 13% being singletons. These same records also appear under a second study, on T cells in Graves' hyperthyroidism and ophthalmopathy.

This sample comprised peripheral blood mononuclear cells (PBMCs), obtained at new diagnosis, from a patient treated with antithyroid drugs. Receptor source: a man aged 30 to 39 with Graves disease. The CDR3 runs from the conserved cysteine through the conserved F or W. The order of the fields is D gene, V gene, clone size, J gene, CDR3 protein, CDR3 DNA. A D gene is named only where the DNA matches it firmly. Expanded clones are given a class, and other clones once, few, many or no size at all.

>NA|TRBV2|many|TRBJ2-5
CASTGLEETQYF
TGTGCCAGTACCGGTCTTGAGGAGACCCAGTACTTC
>NA|TRBV9|NA|TRBJ1-6
CASTQGTSVRNSPLHF
TGTGCCAGCACCCAGGGCACCTCCGTCCGGAATTCACCCCTCCACTTT
>TRBD2|TRBV27|NA|TRBJ2-4
CASSLGGTSGSIAKNIQYF
TGTGCCAGCAGTTTAGGTGGGACTAGCGGAAGTATAGCCAAAAACATTCAGTACTTC
>NA|TRBV2|many|TRBJ1-2
CAVLDYGYTF
TGTGCCGTCCTGGACTATGGCTACACCTTC
>NA|TRBV20-1|many|TRBJ2-3
CSALLPGTADTQYF
TGCAGTGCTCTTCTTCCGGGGACGGCAGATACGCAGTATTTT
>TRBD1|TRBV12-3/TRBV12-4|many|TRBJ2-5
CASTTLQGAMETQYF
TGTGCCAGCACCACCCTACAGGGGGCGATGGAGACCCAGTACTTC
>NA|TRBV29-1|NA|TRBJ2-2
CSVEIGRAGTGELVF
TGCAGCGTTGAGATTGGTAGGGCGGGCACCGGGGAGCTGGTTTTT
>TRBD1|TRBV11-1|many|TRBJ2-2
CASSLGQGPTGELFF
TGTGCCAGCAGCTTAGGACAGGGGCCCACCGGGGAGCTGTTTTTT
>NA|TRBV29-1|many|TRBJ2-1
CSKSFRGNEQFF
TGCAGCAAATCATTTAGGGGTAATGAGCAGTTCTTC
>NA|TRBV13|many|TRBJ2-7
CASSSQNYEQYF
TGTGCCAGCAGCTCGCAGAATTACGAGCAGTACTTC
>TRBD2|TRBV27|NA|TRBJ2-7
CASSLRGGSPRGQYF
TGTGCCAGCAGTCTCCGTGGCGGGAGCCCTCGGGGGCAGTACTTC
>NA|TRBV9|few|TRBJ1-4
CASSPRGGWEKLFF
TGTGCCAGCAGCCCTAGGGGGGGTTGGGAAAAACTGTTTTTT
>TRBD1|TRBV9|once|TRBJ2-6
CASGGTGAGANVLTF
TGTGCCAGCGGGGGGACAGGGGCCGGGGCCAACGTCCTGACTTTC
>TRBD1|TRBV12-3/TRBV12-4|many|TRBJ2-3
CASSYRGPTDTQYF
TGTGCCAGCAGCTACAGGGGCCCCACAGATACGCAGTATTTT
>NA|TRBV5-1|few|TRBJ2-2
CASSVANTGELFF
TGTGCCAGCAGCGTAGCGAACACCGGGGAGCTGTTTTTT
>NA|TRBV6-1|few|TRBJ1-6
CASCMIEGAPLHF
TGTGCCAGCTGTATGATAGAGGGAGCACCCCTCCACTTT
>TRBD2|TRBV6-9|NA|TRBJ2-1
CASSYRAGGRYNEQFF
TGTGCCAGCAGTTACCGGGCGGGAGGGCGGTACAATGAGCAGTTCTTC
>TRBD2|TRBV10-2|NA|TRBJ2-4
CASWTTSGVPLAKNIQYF
TGCGCCAGCTGGACGACTAGCGGAGTCCCCTTAGCCAAAAACATTCAGTACTTC
>NA|TRBV2|many|TRBJ2-3
CASSLTGHNRIPTDTQYF
TGTGCCAGCAGCCTCACCGGCCACAACCGAATACCCACAGATACGCAGTATTTT
>NA|TRBV29-1|many|TRBJ2-5
CSVAGTTETQYF
TGCAGCGTTGCCGGGACAACTGAGACCCAGTACTTC
>TRBD1|TRBV2|many|TRBJ1-1
CASSQQGWSTEAFF
TGTGCCAGCAGCCAACAGGGGTGGAGCACTGAAGCTTTCTTT
>NA|TRBV13|NA|TRBJ1-1
CASTRGLVTEAFF
TGTGCCAGCACAAGAGGGTTGGTCACTGAAGCTTTCTTT
>TRBD1|TRBV3-1|NA|TRBJ2-7
CASSSQGAVAYEQYF
TGTGCCAGCAGCTCCCAGGGGGCTGTAGCCTACGAGCAGTACTTC
>TRBD1|TRBV6-1|NA|TRBJ2-7
CASRDRDYEQYF
TGTGCCAGCAGGGACAGGGATTACGAGCAGTACTTC
>NA|TRBV6-1|many|TRBJ2-5
CASMRVGEETQYF
TGTGCCAGCATGAGGGTCGGGGAGGAGACCCAGTACTTC
>TRBD1|TRBV11-2|many|TRBJ2-7
CASSRDRGSSYEQYF
TGTGCCAGCAGTCGAGACAGGGGGTCTTCCTACGAGCAGTACTTC
>NA|TRBV5-4|NA|TRBJ1-4
CASSARDTEKLSF
TGTGCCAGCAGCGCCCGGGACACAGAAAAACTGTCTTTT
>NA|TRBV10-2|many|TRBJ1-2
CASSDGDYGYTF
TGTGCCAGCAGTGACGGGGACTATGGCTACACCTTC
>NA|TRBV27|few|TRBJ1-2
CASSFTGGANYGYTF
TGTGCCAGCAGTTTTACCGGAGGAGCCAACTATGGCTACACCTTC
>NA|TRBV12-3/TRBV12-4|many|TRBJ1-5
CASFQGNQPQHF
TGTGCCAGCTTCCAGGGCAATCAGCCCCAGCATTTT
>TRBD1|TRBV7-2|NA|TRBJ2-5
CASSLVLGGETQYF
TGTGCCAGCAGCTTAGTGCTAGGGGGCGAGACCCAGTACTTC
>TRBD2|TRBV20-1|many|TRBJ2-7
CSASLLAGGLGQYF
TGCAGTGCTAGCCTCCTAGCGGGAGGGCTGGGGCAGTACTTC
>NA|TRBV7-2|many|TRBJ2-3
CASSPQFTDTQYF
TGTGCCAGCAGCCCCCAGTTCACAGATACGCAGTATTTT
>NA|TRBV7-3|NA|TRBJ2-2
CASKVHSTGELFF
TGTGCCAGCAAGGTGCACTCCACCGGGGAGCTGTTTTTT
>NA|TRBV30|many|TRBJ2-7
CAWSVLGGSYEQYF
TGTGCCTGGAGTGTACTAGGGGGCTCCTACGAGCAGTACTTC
>TRBD2|TRBV5-1|NA|TRBJ2-5
CASSDLSGSGETQYF
TGCGCCAGCAGCGACCTTAGCGGGAGTGGGGAGACCCAGTACTTC
>NA|TRBV20-1|many|TRBJ2-5
CSARVQADQETQYF
TGCAGTGCTAGAGTGCAGGCAGATCAAGAGACCCAGTACTTC
>TRBD1|TRBV7-9|many|TRBJ1-1
CASSLLTGDAEAFF
TGTGCCAGCAGCTTGTTGACAGGGGATGCTGAAGCTTTCTTT
>TRBD1|TRBV15|NA|TRBJ2-3
CATKGQGSPDTQYF
TGTGCCACCAAGGGACAGGGATCCCCAGATACGCAGTATTTT
>TRBD2|TRBV6-2/TRBV6-3|many|TRBJ2-5
CASSYASGAIETQYF
TGTGCCAGCAGTTACGCTAGCGGGGCCATAGAGACCCAGTACTTC
>NA|TRBV29-1|many|TRBJ1-1
CSAYEATEAFF
TGCAGCGCCTACGAAGCCACTGAAGCTTTCTTT
>NA|TRBV6-5|few|TRBJ1-2
CASSSHTDGLYGYTF
TGTGCCAGCAGTTCCCACACCGACGGGCTATATGGCTACACCTTC
>TRBD1|TRBV6-1|few|TRBJ2-5
CASSETGIETQYF
TGTGCCAGCAGCGAGACAGGGATCGAGACCCAGTACTTC
>NA|TRBV28|few|TRBJ1-6
CASSSAAILGSPLHF
TGTGCCAGCAGTTCCGCGGCCATCCTGGGGTCACCCCTCCACTTT
>TRBD1|TRBV9|NA|TRBJ2-5
CASSVGGTGPQETQYF
TGTGCCAGCAGCGTAGGGGGGACAGGGCCCCAAGAGACCCAGTACTTC